A selection of T cell receptor beta chains follows, all from one sample in a study of blood T cell repertoires in COVID-19. Measured with immunoSEQ multiplex PCR; TCRdb has only the in-frame clones, and not every one. Counted here are about 120,000 clones, 80% occurring once; the ten biggest clones make up about 2%. The specimen sequenced was peripheral blood. The receptors were gathered from an older man with acute or convalescent COVID-19. The CDR3 runs from the conserved cysteine through the conserved F or W.

CDR3 length	V gene	J gene	CDR3 protein
14	TRBV6-6	TRBJ2-1	CASSAGGRYNEQFF
13	TRBV10-2	TRBJ1-1	CASDGGGGTEAFF
15	TRBV5-4	TRBJ1-2	CASSDGPGQDYGYTF
12	TRBV5-1	TRBJ2-5	CASSLREETQYF
15	TRBV2	TRBJ2-7	CASRTAGSISYEQYF
15	TRBV4-1	TRBJ1-4	CASSQGRGGDEKLFF
14	TRBV4-2	TRBJ2-7	CASSQGQGDYEQYF
13	TRBV13	TRBJ2-3	CASSLTVADTQYF
14	TRBV5-4	TRBJ2-7	CASSFGTKHYEQYF
16	TRBV7-8	TRBJ2-7	CASSSSGGASFYEQYF
16	TRBV7-8	TRBJ2-1	CASSYLSGVVYNEQFF
12	TRBV29-1	TRBJ1-1	CSVRAINTEAFF
14	TRBV7-2	TRBJ1-4	CASSRQGIGEKLFF
16	TRBV25-1	TRBJ2-3	CASSERLAGVTDTQYF
17	TRBV7-9	TRBJ1-2	CASSSGQGASRYYGYTF
19	TRBV4-1	TRBJ2-3	CASSQDWSSGGTSTDTQYF
13	TRBV12-3/TRBV12-4	TRBJ1-4	CASSYFVQGRLFF